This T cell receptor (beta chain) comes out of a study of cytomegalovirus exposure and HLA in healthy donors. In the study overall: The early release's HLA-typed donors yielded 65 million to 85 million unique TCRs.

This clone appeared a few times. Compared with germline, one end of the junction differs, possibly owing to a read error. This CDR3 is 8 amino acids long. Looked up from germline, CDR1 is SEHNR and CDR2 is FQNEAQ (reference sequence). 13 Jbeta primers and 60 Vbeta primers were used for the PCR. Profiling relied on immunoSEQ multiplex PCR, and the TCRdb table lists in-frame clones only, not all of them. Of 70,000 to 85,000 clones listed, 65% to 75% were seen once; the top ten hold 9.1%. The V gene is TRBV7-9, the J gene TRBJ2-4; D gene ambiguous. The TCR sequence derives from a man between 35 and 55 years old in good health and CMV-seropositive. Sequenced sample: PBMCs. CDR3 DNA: TGTTCCAGCAGCCCGGAGTACTTC. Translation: CSSSPEYF.